Here is one TCR beta chain with its context. This table comes from immunoSEQ multiplex PCR, and its TCRdb copy is limited to in-frame clones, with some not included. The data hold some 350,000 clones, with 80% to 90% observed a single time. This sample stems from a study of blood T cell repertoires in COVID-19. About the research overall: Sites in the United States, Italy and Spain provided acute and convalescent COVID-19 samples.

The V and J ends lost 4 bases and 8 bases, in that order; junction bases with no gene match: 16. This CDR3 has 17 residues. Germline V CDR1 and CDR2: SGHKS, YYEKEE (reference sequence). The chain links TRBV5-5 to TRBJ2-4; TRBD2 agrees at 9 bases. Input material: peripheral blood. This TCR was sampled from a woman aged 50 to 60 with COVID-19, enrolled during active disease. CDR3 DNA sequence: TGTGCCAGCAGCCCCGTGATAAAAGCGGGAGGCCAAGACATTCAGTACTTC. This sequence encodes CASSPVIKAGGQDIQYF.